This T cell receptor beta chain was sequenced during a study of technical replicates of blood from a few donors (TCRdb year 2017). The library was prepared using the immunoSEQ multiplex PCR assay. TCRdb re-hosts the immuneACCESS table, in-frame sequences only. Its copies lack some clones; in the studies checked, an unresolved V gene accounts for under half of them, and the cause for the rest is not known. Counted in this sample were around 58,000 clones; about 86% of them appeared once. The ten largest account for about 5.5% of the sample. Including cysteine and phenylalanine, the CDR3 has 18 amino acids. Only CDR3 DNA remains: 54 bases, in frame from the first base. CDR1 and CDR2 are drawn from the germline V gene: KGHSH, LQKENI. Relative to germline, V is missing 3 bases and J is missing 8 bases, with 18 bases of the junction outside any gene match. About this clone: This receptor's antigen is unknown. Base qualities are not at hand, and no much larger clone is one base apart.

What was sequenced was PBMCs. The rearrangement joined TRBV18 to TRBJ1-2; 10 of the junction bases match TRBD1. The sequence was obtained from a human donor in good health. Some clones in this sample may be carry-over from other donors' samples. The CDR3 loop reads CASSPTQQTGTGVSGYTF. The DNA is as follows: TGTGCCAGCTCACCGACCCAACAGACCGGGACAGGGGTTTCGGGCTACACCTTC.